This is a list of T cell receptor beta chains from one sample in a study of long-term antiretroviral therapy in people with HIV. Sequencing was performed with immunoSEQ multiplex PCR; in TCRdb, only in-frame clones are kept and a portion is missing. The table lists 30,000 to 35,000 clones, more than 95% of them singletons. This material consisted of unsorted PBMCs, taken 6.9 years after starting antiretroviral therapy. The receptor source for this set is a man younger than 40 with HIV. Both conserved end residues are part of each CDR3. D genes are given only for firm matches.

D gene: NA
V gene: TRBV2
J gene: TRBJ2-7
CDR3 protein: CARGGGSYEQYF
CDR3 DNA: TGTGCCAGAGGGGGGGGTAGCTACGAGCAGTACTTC

D gene: TRBD1
V gene: TRBV6-6
J gene: TRBJ2-5
CDR3 protein: CASRRGQGTETQYF
CDR3 DNA: TGTGCCAGCAGAAGGGGACAGGGGACAGAGACCCAGTACTTC

D gene: NA
V gene: TRBV27
J gene: TRBJ2-5
CDR3 protein: CASSPLSTGQETQYF
CDR3 DNA: TGTGCCAGCAGCCCCCTCTCAACAGGGCAAGAGACCCAGTACTTC

D gene: NA
V gene: TRBV30
J gene: TRBJ2-5
CDR3 protein: CAWSFGGGETQYF
CDR3 DNA: TGTGCCTGGTCCTTCGGCGGGGGCGAGACCCAGTACTTC

D gene: NA
V gene: TRBV10-3
J gene: TRBJ2-7
CDR3 protein: CAIGLGGSFDEQYF
CDR3 DNA: TGTGCCATCGGGCTCGGGGGCTCCTTTGACGAGCAGTACTTC

D gene: NA
V gene: TRBV7-8
J gene: TRBJ1-3
CDR3 protein: CASSLRDRVSGNTIYF
CDR3 DNA: TGTGCCAGCAGCCTACGGGACCGAGTCTCTGGAAACACCATATATTTT

D gene: NA
V gene: TRBV5-5
J gene: TRBJ2-5
CDR3 protein: CASSPPLGQETQYF
CDR3 DNA: TGTGCCAGCAGCCCCCCGCTAGGACAAGAGACCCAGTACTTC

D gene: TRBD1
V gene: TRBV6-5
J gene: TRBJ1-2
CDR3 protein: CASSPDRARGYTF
CDR3 DNA: TGTGCCAGCAGTCCCGACAGGGCGCGGGGCTACACCTTC

D gene: TRBD1
V gene: TRBV9
J gene: TRBJ1-2
CDR3 protein: CASSDGRGLYGYTF
CDR3 DNA: TGTGCCAGCAGCGATGGCAGGGGGCTCTATGGCTACACCTTC

D gene: NA
V gene: TRBV5-1
J gene: TRBJ2-6
CDR3 protein: CASSFVSRIYTGANVLTF
CDR3 DNA: TGCGCCAGCAGCTTCGTGTCCAGGATTTACACTGGGGCCAACGTCCTGACTTTC

D gene: TRBD1
V gene: TRBV6-1
J gene: TRBJ1-6
CDR3 protein: CASRSTGVDSPLHF
CDR3 DNA: TGTGCCAGCAGATCGACAGGGGTCGACTCACCCCTCCACTTT

D gene: TRBD1
V gene: TRBV7-9
J gene: TRBJ1-4
CDR3 protein: CASRARGEEKLFF
CDR3 DNA: TGTGCCAGCAGGGCCAGGGGGGAGGAAAAACTGTTTTTT

D gene: NA
V gene: TRBV2
J gene: TRBJ2-5
CDR3 protein: CASRNKGGQETQYF
CDR3 DNA: TGTGCCAGCAGGAACAAGGGGGGGCAAGAGACCCAGTACTTC

D gene: TRBD2
V gene: TRBV9
J gene: TRBJ2-5
CDR3 protein: CASGSGRLETQYF
CDR3 DNA: TGTGCCAGCGGTAGCGGGAGATTGGAGACCCAGTACTTC

D gene: NA
V gene: TRBV7-2
J gene: TRBJ2-7
CDR3 protein: CASSPDRAYEQYF
CDR3 DNA: TGTGCCAGCAGCCCGGACAGAGCCTACGAGCAGTACTTC

D gene: TRBD2
V gene: TRBV7-2
J gene: TRBJ2-1
CDR3 protein: CASSFSGTSGYNEQFF
CDR3 DNA: TGTGCCAGCAGCTTCTCCGGGACTAGCGGTTACAATGAGCAGTTCTTC